This TCR beta chain was found in a study of blood T cell repertoires in COVID-19. Study-level information: Whether acute or convalescent, the COVID-19 samples came from the United States, Italy and Spain.

Authors' methods: Reference gene primers were amplified, and this amplification served to estimate nucleated cell counts. Repertoires were generated with immunoSEQ multiplex PCR, while TCRdb's copy carries only in-frame clones and drops some. From that table come the V and J calls and clone size; the DNA was used to work out D and trimming. The profile shows about 150,000 clones, 80% to 90% of them singletons. Trimming took off 5 bases at V and 8 bases at J, with 19 bases between the two ends. The CDR3 length is 15 residues. Germline CDR1 is SGHTA and CDR2 is FQGTGA. The receptor's source is a woman in her forties or fifties in a cohort sampled during active or convalescent COVID-19. The sample taken for sequencing was peripheral blood. The chain joins TRBV7-3 to TRBJ2-1; D perhaps matches TRBD2 (6 bases). The CDR3 region is CASSPRDGDLDEQFF. CDR3 DNA sequence: TGTGCCAGCAGCCCGCGGGACGGAGACTTGGATGAGCAGTTCTTC.